One sample yielded the 22 T cell receptor beta chains listed below, sequenced in a study of shared clonotypes between healthy human individuals. The table came from immunoSEQ multiplex PCR; TCRdb's copy has only in-frame clones and leaves some out. The sample has approximately 2.3 million clones; approximately 95% are singletons. Sequencing input: naive CD4+ T cells from PBMCs. As for subset: CD45RA+ positively selected. These receptor sequences come from a man in his late teens or twenties in good health. Some clones in this sample may be carry-over from other donors' samples.

The chain is built from TRBV10-3 and TRBJ1-1; 10 nucleotides agree with TRBD1. J was trimmed by 5 bases and V by 7 bases; bases with no gene match: 4. This CDR3 is 13 amino acids long. Germline V gene lookup returns CDR1 ENHRY and CDR2 SYGVKD. The CDR3 DNA is TGTGCCATCACTGGACAGGGGGATACTGAAGCTTTCTTT. This codes for CAITGQGDTEAFF.

The V gene is TRBV6-6, the J gene TRBJ2-1; weak D call: TRBD2 (5 bases). CDR1 MNHNY and CDR2 SVGAGI come from the germline V gene (reference sequence). V lost 5 bases and J lost 0, with 11 bases in between. This CDR3 has 15 residues. CDR3 sequence: CASSGPGSSYNEQFF. In nucleotides, the CDR3 is TGTGCCAGCAGTGGACCGGGGAGCTCCTACAATGAGCAGTTCTTC.

In the case of this clone: The sample holds other DNA sequences that translate to the same CDR3. V usage is TRBV5-1 and J usage is TRBJ2-1; D gene uncertain. The CDR3 is made up of 13 amino acids. Looked up from germline, CDR1 is SGHRS and CDR2 is YFSETQ. V was clipped by 0 bases and J by 6 bases, with 7 bases between them. CDR3 nucleotide sequence: TGCGCCAGCAGCTTGGGTAGTGGCAATGAGCAGTTCTTC. Protein sequence: CASSLGSGNEQFF. The full variable domain, rest sourced from reference TRBV5-1 and TRBJ2-1, is KAGVTQTPRYLIKTRGQQVTLSCSPISGHRSVSWYQQTPGQGLQFLFEYFSETQRNKGNFPGRFSGRQFSNSRSEMNVSTLELGDSALYLCASSLGSGNEQFFGPGTRLTVL.

V usage is TRBV27 and J usage is TRBJ2-7; the match to TRBD2 covers 7 bases. V shed 2 bases, J shed 3 bases, and the junction held 13 bases outside the gene matches. The CDR3 has 17 residues. The germline gives CDR1 MNHEY, CDR2 SMNVEV (reference sequence). DNA for the CDR3: TGTGCCAGCAGTTTACATTATTGGAGGGAGGGTTTCTACGAGCAGTACTTC. Its translation is CASSLHYWREGFYEQYF.

This rearrangement joins TRBV27 to TRBJ2-6; a possible D gene is TRBD1 (5 bases). The germline V and J ends were trimmed by 6 bases and 4 bases, with 16 bases remaining between them. Per germline, CDR1 MNHEY and CDR2 SMNVEV (reference sequence). The CDR3 totals 16 residues. The CDR3, as DNA: TGTGCCAGCAGAGGGGAAGCCGCCCTCGGGGCCAACGTCCTGACTTTC. Amino acid sequence: CASRGEAALGANVLTF.

This chain joins TRBV19 and TRBJ1-1; D is perhaps TRBD1 (6 bases). The V end lost 11 bases, the J end lost 6 bases, and 16 bases lay between the germline ends. From germline, CDR1 is LNHDA and CDR2 SQIVND (reference sequence). This CDR3 has 12 residues. The CDR3 reads CASNGGAAEAFF. In nucleotides, the CDR3 is TGTGCCTCTAATGGGGGGGCAGCTGAAGCTTTCTTT.

Worth noting for this clone: A read error may account for a junction end that differs from germline. V usage is TRBV5-1 and J usage is TRBJ2-1, with D tentatively TRBD2 (5 bases). The CDR3 is 15 residues long. Germline lookup yields CDR1 SGHRS and CDR2 YFSETQ. For the CDR3, the DNA is TGCGCCAGCAGCTTGGTAGCGACCTCCGACAATGAGCAGTTCTTC. This sequence encodes CASSLVATSDNEQFF.

V and J are TRBV28 and TRBJ1-1; the D gene is possibly TRBD1 (5 bases). Trimming left V 6 bases short and J 1 base short, with 24 bases between. The CDR3 totals 18 residues. Germline V gives CDR1 MDHEN, CDR2 SYDVKM. CDR3 coding DNA: TGTGCCAGCAGCCCGCGACCAGGTTATTCAGGGTCGAACACTGAAGCTTTCTTT. This gives the protein CASSPRPGYSGSNTEAFF.

This sequence joins TRBV4-1 and TRBJ2-5; perhaps TRBD1 as D (5 bases). The CDR3 is made up of 13 amino acids. The germline V gene encodes CDR1 MGHRA and CDR2 YSYEKL. Trimming took off 3 bases at V and 3 bases at J, with 8 bases between the two ends. DNA for the CDR3: TGCGCCAGCAGCCACTCCAGGGAAGAGACCCAGTACTTC. This gives the protein CASSHSREETQYF.

The J gene is TRBJ1-3, the V gene TRBV5-1, with D maybe TRBD1 (6 bases). V was shortened by 4 bases and J by 1 base, with 12 bases between the two germline ends. Germline V gives CDR1 SGHRS, CDR2 YFSETQ. The CDR3 consists of 15 residues. The CDR3, as DNA: TGCGCCAGCAGCGTTACAGGGATGTCTGGAAACACCATATATTTT. This sequence encodes CASSVTGMSGNTIYF.

This clone was counted once. CDR3 coding DNA: TGTGCCAGCAGTTCGACCGGGAAGAAAAGCAATCAGCCCCAGCATTTT. It codes for CASSSTGKKSNQPQHF. V usage is TRBV28 and J usage is TRBJ1-5, with no clear D. V lost 4 bases and J lost 1, with 14 bases in between. The germline gives CDR1 MDHEN, CDR2 SYDVKM. The CDR3 covers 16 residues.

The chain links TRBV5-5 to TRBJ2-2, with 10 bases identical to TRBD2. Germline loops: CDR1 SGHKS, CDR2 YYEKEE (reference sequence). The length of the CDR3 is 18 residues. J lost 1 base, V lost 1 base, and 7 bases had no gene match. CDR3 loop: CASSLLSAGGRNTGELFF. CDR3 coding DNA: TGTGCCAGCAGCTTGCTCTCAGCGGGAGGGAGGAACACCGGGGAGCTGTTTTTT.

V is TRBV23-1 and J is TRBJ1-6; 8 bases are a match to TRBD1. Being an ORF, TRBV23-1 has a function that is uncertain. The CDR3 covers 15 residues. With 2 bases clipped from V and 9 bases from J, the junction kept 6 bases outside the gene matches. The CDR3 nucleotides are TGCGCCAGCAGTCAACGAACAGGGGGTATTTCACCCCTCCACTTT. Protein product: CASSQRTGGISPLHF.

The chain has TRBV7-6 and TRBJ2-5, with unresolved D. CDR1 is SGHVS, CDR2 FNYEAQ, per germline. This CDR3 contains 13 residues. V lost 7 bases, J lost 2 bases, and 11 bases lay in between. CDR3 loop: CASTYGLQETQYF. The CDR3 DNA follows: TGTGCCAGCACATATGGTTTACAAGAGACCCAGTACTTC.

V is TRBV29-1 and J is TRBJ1-2, with D unresolved. CDR1 is SQVTM and CDR2 is ANQGSEA in the germline V gene. The V gene lost 5 bases and the J gene lost 11 bases, with 12 bases spanning the gap. The CDR3 has 10 residues. CDR3 amino acids: CSVNHPAYTF. In nucleotides, the CDR3 is TGCAGCGTTAACCACCCGGCGTACACCTTC.

This sequence joins TRBV25-1 and TRBJ1-1; D remains unclear. Per the germline V gene, CDR1 is MGHDK and CDR2 is SYGVNS. The germline V and J ends were trimmed by 2 bases and 1 base, with 14 bases remaining between them. This CDR3 has 16 residues. DNA for the CDR3: TGTGCCAGCAGTGAACCGAGGGCCTCGGGGAACACTGAAGCTTTCTTT. Its protein is CASSEPRASGNTEAFF.

The genes are TRBV29-1 and TRBJ2-3; D tentatively reads TRBD1 or TRBD2 (5 bases each). CDR1 SQVTM and CDR2 ANQGSEA come from the germline V gene. Between the trimmed V and J ends, which lost 7 bases and 2 bases, there was a span of 19 bases. This CDR3 is 15 amino acids long. The CDR3 spells CSGAGTKIDTDTQYF. CDR3 bases: TGCAGCGGGGCAGGGACCAAAATTGACACAGATACGCAGTATTTT.

With respect to this clone: The same CDR3 also results from other DNA sequences found in this sample. The CDR3: CASSLAGGSYEQYF. The CDR3 bases are TGTGCCAGCAGTCTAGCGGGGGGCTCCTACGAGCAGTACTTC. The rearrangement joins TRBV6-1 to TRBJ2-7, with 11 bases that match TRBD2. The CDR3 is made up of 14 amino acids. The ends lost 5 bases at V and 0 bases at J; junction bases unmatched: 0. CDR1 and CDR2 from the germline V gene are MNHNS and SASEGT.

In its sample, this clone was seen once. The genes are TRBV4-2 and TRBJ1-2; perhaps TRBD1 as D (5 bases). Germline CDR1 LGHNA, CDR2 YNFKEQ. The V end was cut by 3 bases, the J end by 6 bases, with 23 bases between. The CDR3 runs to 17 residues. The CDR3 region is CASSHDIIKGLGDGYTF. The CDR3 bases are TGTGCCAGCAGCCACGATATAATTAAGGGACTGGGAGATGGCTACACCTTC.

This chain joins TRBV5-1 and TRBJ1-1; tentative D call: TRBD1 (5 bases). The CDR3 has 14 amino acids. Trimming pared 3 bases from V and 4 bases from J, leaving 13 bases between. The germline gives CDR1 SGHRS, CDR2 YFSETQ. CDR3 in DNA: TGCGCCAGCAGCTCGCAGGGCCCGGGCACTGAAGCTTTCTTT. The encoded protein is CASSSQGPGTEAFF.

The chain recombines TRBV5-4 with TRBJ1-2; a possible D gene is TRBD1 (6 bases). CDR3 length equals 16 residues. Germline assignment: CDR1 SGHNT and CDR2 YYREEE (reference sequence). The V end was cut by 0 bases, the J end by 2 bases, with 14 bases between. Written as DNA, the CDR3 is TGTGCCAGCAGCTTGGCAGGGGACGTACGCAACTATGGCTACACCTTC. Translation gives CASSLAGDVRNYGYTF.

The J gene is TRBJ2-3, the V gene TRBV7-9, with TRBD2 as a possible D gene (5 bases). Germline CDR1 is SEHNR and CDR2 is FQNEAQ (reference sequence). The CDR3 covers 16 residues. V lost 4 bases and J lost 0, with 14 bases in between. The DNA for the CDR3 is TGTGCCAGCAGCTCCCGACTATCTGCTAGCACAGATACGCAGTATTTT. Translated, it gives CASSSRLSASTDTQYF.